This T cell receptor (beta chain) was sequenced for a study of CD8+ T cells in alopecia areata. cDNA serving as the sequencing template came from extracted, reverse transcribed RNA. The table came from immunoSEQ multiplex PCR; TCRdb's copy has only in-frame clones and leaves some out. The sample has 100,000 to 150,000 clones, 45% to 65% seen once. The V and J ends lost 3 bases and 10 bases respectively, with 7 bases between them. Germline CDR1 is SGHTA and CDR2 is FQGNSA. The CDR3 has 11 amino acids. The sequences come from CD4+ T cells sorted from blood, collected at week 0. This clonotype was obtained from a human donor with alopecia areata. V is TRBV7-2 and J is TRBJ2-1, with unresolved D. CDR3 coding DNA: TGTGCCAGCAGCTTTCAGTGGGAGCAGTTCTTC. It yields the protein CASSFQWEQFF.